Following are 2 T cell receptor beta chains from one sample sequenced in a study of OX40 agonist ivuxolimab in advanced cancers. Method: immunoSEQ multiplex PCR; TCRdb's copy keeps in-frame clones and lacks some. Of about 30,000 clones detected, roughly 90% appear once; the ten largest clones hold roughly a tenth. The input for sequencing was CD4+ or CD8+ T cells sorted from blood, taken in a trial of the OX40 agonist ivuxolimab. Every receptor here comes from an adult with an advanced solid tumor such as melanoma, head and neck, liver or kidney cancer.

The chain has TRBV4-1 and TRBJ1-5; TRBD1 matches 7 bases. CDR3 length: 14 residues. The J segment lost 7 bases and the V segment lost 4 bases, leaving 7 bases of the junction unmatched. Looked up from germline, CDR1 is MGHRA and CDR2 is YSYEKL. The CDR3 DNA sequence: TGCGCCAGCAGCCTAGGGGGCCAGCAACAGCCCCAGCATTTT. This translates into CASSLGGQQQPQHF.

This clone has just one count. The chain uses TRBV27 and TRBJ2-3, with D perhaps matching TRBD1 (6 bases). Trimming shortened V by 2 bases and J by 3 bases, and 12 bases separated the two germline ends. Germline CDR1 and CDR2: MNHEY and SMNVEV (reference sequence). CDR3 size: 15 residues. CDR3 coding DNA: TGTGCCAGCAGTTTAGGGCAGGGGAGTACAGATACGCAGTATTTT. Translated, it gives CASSLGQGSTDTQYF.